This T cell receptor beta chain is drawn from a study of T cell responses to AZD1222 COVID-19 vaccine (dated by TCRdb to the early 2020s). Context from the whole study: AZD1222 recipients given second doses at about 4 weeks or at about 12 weeks were pooled, since spike-specific TCR depth and breadth were not found to differ between the two schedules. TCR sequencing covered 230 to 250 trial participants: approximately 200 given two doses of AZD1222 and around 26 given two doses of MenACWY control vaccine. Trial participants were enrolled by age into subgroups of 18-55, 56-69 and 70-plus years, and about 150, 27 and 61 TCR-sequenced participants, respectively, were included in these subgroups. Overall study results and their limits: Reportedly, almost half of the unique spike-specific TCRs recognized epitopes lying outside the regions that are mutated in the B.1.351 and B.1.1.7 variants. The whole spike protein was spanned by vaccine-associated CD4 TCRs, and dominant responses were seen in regions 160-218 and 743-854. Only a handful of AZD1222 recipients were SARS-CoV-2 seropositive at baseline, limiting conclusions about previously exposed vaccinees. Most participants were white British and females outnumbered males, and the authors suggested that clonal diversity may have been underestimated. Because no day 14 peak-response samples were available, the repertoires could be characterized only after the peak T cell response. After two AZD1222 doses, spike-specific TCR breadth and depth were significantly higher than at day 0 and than in MenACWY recipients. In the small 56-69-year group, the increase in depth fell short of significance, most likely because of low power.

The time point tag for this specimen amounts to: baseline before first vaccination. Samples from vaccinated people were obtained from the UK trials COV001 and COV002, which included a single-blind randomized controlled phase 2/3 trial of AZD1222 (ChAdOx1 nCoV-19) in healthy adults. For TCRbeta chain sequencing, PBMC samples were collected from trial participants at day 0 and at day 28 after the second dose. CDR1 SEHNR and CDR2 FQNEAQ were looked up in the germline V gene (reference sequence). The CDR3 runs 21 residues from the cysteine to the phenylalanine. Only the CDR3 DNA is retained, 63 bases long and in frame from the first base. Germline trimming: 5 bases from V, 7 bases from J; junction bases outside gene matches: 26. A word on this clone: No cognate antigen has been identified for it. Base qualities are not provided; no much larger clone lies one nucleotide away.

The CDR3 regions of human TCRbeta chains were subjected to immunosequencing. The authors' pipeline ran thus. Repertoire TCRs were checked for matches against a reference library of SARS-CoV-2-specific TCRs that had been generated using the MIRA antigen-specificity platform. Breadth was defined as the fraction of unique TCRs that were SARS-CoV-2-associated, and depth was defined as the fraction of total T cells that were SARS-CoV-2-associated. Using the MIRA data, each spike-specific TCR was mapped to the spike region that the TCR reacts to and placed in a CD4 or CD8 class. Log10-transformed breadth and depth values were compared by one-way ANOVA with Sidak's multiple comparisons tests. What TCRdb holds here is the immuneACCESS table cut down to in-frame rearrangements. Part of the clones is not present; checked against another copy, under half of the missing clones reflect an unresolved V gene, and the others are unexplained. V, J and clone size derive from that table, while D and trimming were established from the DNA sequence. The sample has some 140,000 clones on record, roughly 92% of them singletons. The biggest ten clones account for 5.4% of the sample.

The receptor was isolated from an adult in good health. The source was peripheral blood, collected on day 0 of AZD1222 vaccination. The chain was built from TRBV7-9 and TRBJ1-2; a stretch of 12 junction bases matches TRBD1. CDR3 sequence: CASSKSGTGGSLTSRLRGYTF. In nucleotides, the sequence is TGTGCCAGCAGCAAATCCGGGACAGGGGGCTCCCTTACATCTCGTTTGCGTGGCTACACCTTC.